This paragraph reports one T cell receptor (beta chain). Its target is unknown. Division of CD4+ cells produced a CD45RA+ naive subset and a CD45RA-negative memory subset. The repertoire was sequenced with immunoSEQ multiplex PCR; TCRdb's copy has only in-frame clones and lacks some. The sample contains roughly 2.4 million clones, approximately 95% of which appear only once. The V gene's germline CDR1 is SEHNR and CDR2 FQNEAQ (reference sequence). The trim removed 7 bases at V and 4 bases at J, leaving 4 bases unmatched. CDR3 size: 13 residues. This entry belongs to a study of shared clonotypes between healthy human individuals. About the research overall: Three CD4 naive, three CD4 memory, two CD8 naive and one CD8 memory plate were used per donor.

Study conclusions and caveats: Owing to a small donor count, the genetic and exposure-history diversity represented was limited. Generation probability values for non-shared clonotypes were lower than those for clonotypes shared by all four donors.

The chain joins TRBV7-9 to TRBJ2-7, with TRBD1 identical over 10 bases. Sequencing was performed on naive CD4+ T cells sorted from blood. Subset: CD45RA+ positively selected. This sequence originates from a man aged 18-30 years in good health. Written as DNA, the CDR3 is TGTGCCAGCACCACGGGACAGGGGTACGAGCAGTACTTC. Amino acid sequence: CASTTGQGYEQYF.